These T cell receptor beta chains were read from a single sample in a study of blood T cell repertoires in COVID-19. Sequenced by immunoSEQ multiplex PCR; TCRdb stores in-frame clones only, minus some. The table shows 150,000 to 200,000 clones, with about 86% occurring only once. Sequenced input: peripheral blood. All receptors come from a man aged 18 to 30 with acute or convalescent COVID-19. Each CDR3 is given with its conserved first and last residue. Each record gives: J gene, D gene, V gene, CDR3 length, clone size, CDR3 DNA, CDR3 protein. The D gene is left open where the match is weak. Part of the rows lack a size; the others show once, few, many or a class for expanded clones.

J gene: TRBJ2-1
D gene: TRBD2
V gene: TRBV5-1
CDR3 length: 15
clone size: NA
CDR3 DNA: TGCGCCAGCAGCCAGGGGAGCGGGGGCTACAATGAGCAGTTCTTC
CDR3 protein: CASSQGSGGYNEQFF

J gene: TRBJ1-5
D gene: TRBD1
V gene: TRBV10-2
CDR3 length: 12
clone size: NA
CDR3 DNA: TGCGCCACCCGGGACAGAGGGCAGCCCCAGCATTTT
CDR3 protein: CATRDRGQPQHF

J gene: TRBJ1-1
D gene: TRBD1
V gene: TRBV5-1
CDR3 length: 15
clone size: NA
CDR3 DNA: TGCGCCAGCAGCTTGCGGGAGGGGGCCGTTACTGAAGCTTTCTTT
CDR3 protein: CASSLREGAVTEAFF

J gene: TRBJ1-1
D gene: TRBD1
V gene: TRBV11-3
CDR3 length: 16
clone size: NA
CDR3 DNA: TGTGCCAGCAGCTTAACCTCCAGGGGGCGAGACACTGAAGCTTTCTTT
CDR3 protein: CASSLTSRGRDTEAFF

J gene: TRBJ2-1
D gene: TRBD2
V gene: TRBV7-2
CDR3 length: 17
clone size: NA
CDR3 DNA: TGTGCCAGCAGCTTAGTTCTAGCGGGGGGCTCCTACAATGAGCAGTTCTTC
CDR3 protein: CASSLVLAGGSYNEQFF

J gene: TRBJ2-7
D gene: TRBD1
V gene: TRBV6-6
CDR3 length: 16
clone size: NA
CDR3 DNA: TGTGCCAGCAGTACAAGACAGGGACAGAGCTCCTACGAGCAGTACTTC
CDR3 protein: CASSTRQGQSSYEQYF

J gene: TRBJ2-2
D gene: TRBD2
V gene: TRBV7-8
CDR3 length: 16
clone size: NA
CDR3 DNA: TGTGCCAGCAGCAGGACTAGCGGGGGGACAACCGGGGAGCTGTTTTTT
CDR3 protein: CASSRTSGGTTGELFF

J gene: TRBJ1-1
D gene: NA
V gene: TRBV4-1
CDR3 length: 19
clone size: once
CDR3 DNA: TGCGCCAGCAAAACGGGAAGAGGTACAGGGAGTGGGAGTGACGCTGAAGCTTTCTTT
CDR3 protein: CASKTGRGTGSGSDAEAFF

J gene: TRBJ1-3
D gene: NA
V gene: TRBV5-1
CDR3 length: 14
clone size: NA
CDR3 DNA: TGCGCCAGCAGCCAAGGGGAGGCTGGAAACACCATATATTTT
CDR3 protein: CASSQGEAGNTIYF

J gene: TRBJ1-2
D gene: TRBD1
V gene: TRBV6-5
CDR3 length: 13
clone size: NA
CDR3 DNA: TGTGCCAGCAGCCAGGGACAGTTCTATGGCTACACCTTC
CDR3 protein: CASSQGQFYGYTF

J gene: TRBJ2-5
D gene: TRBD2
V gene: TRBV5-1
CDR3 length: 18
clone size: NA
CDR3 DNA: TGCGCCAGCAGCTCCGGGACTAGCGGGGGTACGGTACAAGAGACCCAGTACTTC
CDR3 protein: CASSSGTSGGTVQETQYF

J gene: TRBJ2-1
D gene: NA
V gene: TRBV4-1
CDR3 length: 14
clone size: once
CDR3 DNA: TGCGCCAGCAGCCTCTCTACTCCGGACAATGAGCAGTTCTTC
CDR3 protein: CASSLSTPDNEQFF

J gene: TRBJ1-5
D gene: TRBD1
V gene: TRBV2
CDR3 length: 15
clone size: NA
CDR3 DNA: TGTGCCAGCACCAGACAGGGGGAGGTAGGACAGCCCCAGCATTTT
CDR3 protein: CASTRQGEVGQPQHF

J gene: TRBJ2-7
D gene: TRBD1
V gene: TRBV30
CDR3 length: 13
clone size: NA
CDR3 DNA: TGTGCCTGGAGCGGGACAGAGGGCTACGAGCAGTACTTC
CDR3 protein: CAWSGTEGYEQYF

J gene: TRBJ2-7
D gene: NA
V gene: TRBV23-1
CDR3 length: 15
clone size: NA
CDR3 DNA: TGCGCCAGCATTGACAGGAAAAGGAGCTCCTACGAGCAGTACTTC
CDR3 protein: CASIDRKRSSYEQYF

J gene: TRBJ2-5
D gene: TRBD2
V gene: TRBV5-4
CDR3 length: 18
clone size: NA
CDR3 DNA: TGTGCCAGCAGCACCGGGACTAGCGGGGGGGCCCTTCGAGAGACCCAGTACTTC
CDR3 protein: CASSTGTSGGALRETQYF

J gene: TRBJ1-4
D gene: NA
V gene: TRBV5-1
CDR3 length: 15
clone size: NA
CDR3 DNA: TGCGCCAGCAGCTTGGCTGGGGCCCTCAATGAAAAACTGTTTTTT
CDR3 protein: CASSLAGALNEKLFF

J gene: TRBJ2-6
D gene: TRBD2
V gene: TRBV11-2
CDR3 length: 19
clone size: NA
CDR3 DNA: TGTGCCAGCAGCTTAGCGGTCGCTAGCGGGTTCTCTGGGGCCAACGTCCTGACTTTC
CDR3 protein: CASSLAVASGFSGANVLTF

J gene: TRBJ1-4
D gene: NA
V gene: TRBV14
CDR3 length: 13
clone size: NA
CDR3 DNA: TGTGCCAGCAGCCAGGGGGCTCGTGAAAAACTGTTTTTT
CDR3 protein: CASSQGAREKLFF

J gene: TRBJ1-2
D gene: TRBD1
V gene: TRBV10-1
CDR3 length: 14
clone size: NA
CDR3 DNA: TGCGCCGGGGGGTACGCGGGACAGGGAAAAGGCTACACCTTC
CDR3 protein: CAGGYAGQGKGYTF

J gene: TRBJ2-2
D gene: NA
V gene: TRBV18
CDR3 length: 15
clone size: NA
CDR3 DNA: TGTGCCAGCTCACCAAGGCAGTCTAGAACCGGGGAGCTGTTTTTT
CDR3 protein: CASSPRQSRTGELFF

J gene: TRBJ2-2
D gene: NA
V gene: TRBV7-9
CDR3 length: 15
clone size: NA
CDR3 DNA: TGTGCCAGCAGCGACCGGGACAAGAACACCGGGGAGCTGTTTTTT
CDR3 protein: CASSDRDKNTGELFF

J gene: TRBJ1-3
D gene: NA
V gene: TRBV7-2
CDR3 length: 14
clone size: NA
CDR3 DNA: TGTGCCAGCAGCTTAGATTTATCTGGAAACACCATATATTTT
CDR3 protein: CASSLDLSGNTIYF

J gene: TRBJ2-4
D gene: TRBD1
V gene: TRBV7-2
CDR3 length: 16
clone size: NA
CDR3 DNA: TGTGCCAGCAGCGCAGACAGGGGATTTGTCAAAAACATTCAGTACTTC
CDR3 protein: CASSADRGFVKNIQYF

J gene: TRBJ2-1
D gene: TRBD1
V gene: TRBV7-3
CDR3 length: 14
clone size: NA
CDR3 DNA: TGTGCCAGCAGCTCCCGACAGGGGGCGGTTGAGCAGTTCTTC
CDR3 protein: CASSSRQGAVEQFF

J gene: TRBJ1-6
D gene: TRBD1
V gene: TRBV5-8
CDR3 length: 18
clone size: NA
CDR3 DNA: TGTGCCAGCAGCAAGCAGGGACAGAGAAGCTCCTATAATTCACCCCTCCACTTT
CDR3 protein: CASSKQGQRSSYNSPLHF

J gene: TRBJ1-1
D gene: NA
V gene: TRBV30
CDR3 length: 13
clone size: once
CDR3 DNA: TGTGCCTGGAACGGTTTGCAGGCTATTGAAGCTTTCTTT
CDR3 protein: CAWNGLQAIEAFF

J gene: TRBJ2-7
D gene: NA
V gene: TRBV11-2
CDR3 length: 13
clone size: once
CDR3 DNA: TGTGCCAGCAGCTTCGGGGGTCACTACGAGCAGTACTTC
CDR3 protein: CASSFGGHYEQYF

J gene: TRBJ1-4
D gene: TRBD1
V gene: TRBV29-1
CDR3 length: 14
clone size: NA
CDR3 DNA: TGCAGCGTTGAAGGCCCAGGGGGCGGTGAAAAACTGTTTTTT
CDR3 protein: CSVEGPGGGEKLFF

J gene: TRBJ1-6
D gene: NA
V gene: TRBV7-2
CDR3 length: 14
clone size: NA
CDR3 DNA: TGTGCCAGCAGCTTAGGAAGGGGTAATTCACCCCTCCACTTT
CDR3 protein: CASSLGRGNSPLHF

J gene: TRBJ2-3
D gene: TRBD2
V gene: TRBV4-1
CDR3 length: 18
clone size: few
CDR3 DNA: TGCGCCAGCAGCCATGGAACCGGACTAGCGGGGGCCCGAGTTGGGCAGTATTTT
CDR3 protein: CASSHGTGLAGARVGQYF

J gene: TRBJ2-5
D gene: TRBD2
V gene: TRBV7-9
CDR3 length: 16
clone size: NA
CDR3 DNA: TGTGCCAGCAGCTTAGAGCTAGCGGGGGTGTTGGAGACCCAGTACTTC
CDR3 protein: CASSLELAGVLETQYF

J gene: TRBJ2-7
D gene: TRBD2
V gene: TRBV7-2
CDR3 length: 15
clone size: NA
CDR3 DNA: TGTGCCAGCAGCTTAAGGGCGGGGGGGCTATACGAGCAGTACTTC
CDR3 protein: CASSLRAGGLYEQYF

J gene: TRBJ1-1
D gene: NA
V gene: TRBV5-1
CDR3 length: 14
clone size: NA
CDR3 DNA: TGCGCCAGCAGCTTGGCTGGGGGCGCGGGTGAAGCTTTCTTT
CDR3 protein: CASSLAGGAGEAFF

J gene: TRBJ1-2
D gene: TRBD1
V gene: TRBV6-5
CDR3 length: 14
clone size: once
CDR3 DNA: TGTGCCAGCAGTCCTACCGGGACAGCCTATGGCTACACCTTC
CDR3 protein: CASSPTGTAYGYTF

J gene: TRBJ2-5
D gene: TRBD2
V gene: TRBV5-1
CDR3 length: 15
clone size: NA
CDR3 DNA: TGCGCCAGCAGCGTACCTAGCGGGGGCGGGGAGACCCAGTACTTC
CDR3 protein: CASSVPSGGGETQYF

J gene: TRBJ1-1
D gene: TRBD1
V gene: TRBV5-4
CDR3 length: 14
clone size: NA
CDR3 DNA: TGTGCCAGCAGCCCCGGACAGGGGAACACTGAAGCTTTCTTT
CDR3 protein: CASSPGQGNTEAFF

J gene: TRBJ1-1
D gene: NA
V gene: TRBV6-1
CDR3 length: 13
clone size: NA
CDR3 DNA: TGTGCCAGCAGTGAGAACATGAACACTGAAGCTTTCTTT
CDR3 protein: CASSENMNTEAFF

J gene: TRBJ1-2
D gene: NA
V gene: TRBV5-5
CDR3 length: 13
clone size: NA
CDR3 DNA: TGTGCCAGCACGCAGACAGTCTCCGGCGGCTACACCTTC
CDR3 protein: CASTQTVSGGYTF

J gene: TRBJ2-2
D gene: NA
V gene: TRBV30
CDR3 length: 16
clone size: NA
CDR3 DNA: TGTGCCTGGAGTGTACTTCTGGGGCCGAACACCGGGGAGCTGTTTTTT
CDR3 protein: CAWSVLLGPNTGELFF

J gene: TRBJ1-5
D gene: NA
V gene: TRBV23-1
CDR3 length: 12
clone size: NA
CDR3 DNA: TGCGCCAGCAGCGGACACCTCCAGCCCCAGCATTTT
CDR3 protein: CASSGHLQPQHF

J gene: TRBJ2-3
D gene: NA
V gene: TRBV29-1
CDR3 length: 14
clone size: NA
CDR3 DNA: TGCAGCGTTGTCCCTGCGGGGGCGACAGATACGCAGTATTTT
CDR3 protein: CSVVPAGATDTQYF